Shown below are 32 T cell receptor beta chains from a single sample sequenced in a study of immune evolution from preneoplasia to lung adenocarcinoma (dated by TCRdb to about 2021). Library creation used the immunoSEQ multiplex PCR assay. The clones in this table, taken by TCRdb from immuneACCESS, are in-frame only. Not every clone is retained; where verified, under half of the shortfall comes from an unresolved V gene, and the cause of the rest is unknown. The sample profile shows under 7,500 clones; over 75% of them were found once. The leading ten clones occupy 10% of the sample. The sequencing input was FFPE normal lung tissue adjacent to the tumor. These receptors were taken from a person aged 50-70 years with lung adenocarcinoma.

The genes are TRBV11-3 and TRBJ2-3, with D possibly TRBD1 on 6 matching bases. This CDR3 has 16 amino acids. V was trimmed by 5 bases and J by 3 bases, leaving 18 bases between them. The germline CDR1 and CDR2 sequences are SGHNT and YENEEA. This chain's CDR3 is CASSPRDGQTTDTQYF. In nucleotides, the CDR3 is TGTGCCAGCAGCCCCCGGGACGGACAGACGACAGATACGCAGTATTTT.

The chain uses TRBV30 and TRBJ2-5; 8 nucleotides match TRBD2. Germline lookup yields CDR1 GTSNPN and CDR2 SVGIG (reference sequence). CDR3 length: 13 amino acids. Trimming took 3 bases from V and 7 from J; bases not matched to a gene: 7. Here the CDR3 reads CAWRIAGLGTQYF. The CDR3 DNA reads as TGTGCCTGGAGGATAGCGGGATTGGGGACCCAGTACTTC.

This clone has just a few counts. V usage is TRBV29-1 and J usage is TRBJ2-1; D not certain. The CDR3 runs 16 residues. V shed 1 base and J shed 5 bases, with 18 bases lying between them. Germline loops: CDR1 SQVTM, CDR2 ANQGSEA. The CDR3 DNA sequence: TGCAGCGTTGAAGGGTACCCGGGCGGTGCTAACAATGAGCAGTTCTTC. Its protein product is CSVEGYPGGANNEQFF.

This chain uses TRBV11-3 with TRBJ2-7; D possibly corresponds to TRBD2 (6 bases). The V and J ends lost 8 bases and 4 bases respectively, with 18 bases between them. Germline V CDR1 and CDR2: SGHNT, YENEEA. The CDR3 runs to 14 residues. CDR3 sequence reads: CASALSGGMYEQYF. Written as DNA, the CDR3 is TGTGCCAGCGCACTTTCAGGAGGGATGTACGAGCAGTACTTC.

CDR3 sequence: CASSPPPRLAGEGSGEQFF. The CDR3 coding sequence is TGTGCCAGCAGTCCACCCCCTAGACTAGCGGGAGAGGGTTCGGGTGAGCAGTTCTTC. This sequence joins TRBV28 and TRBJ2-1, with 12 bases lining up with TRBD2. V lost 5 bases and J lost 9; bases outside the gene matches: 20. There are 19 residues in the CDR3. Germline values: CDR1 MDHEN, CDR2 SYDVKM.

The CDR3 region is CASSRGRRDGYTF. In DNA, the CDR3 is TGTGCCAGCAGCCGCGGCAGGCGAGATGGCTACACCTTC. The chain employs TRBV14 and TRBJ1-2; D gene uncertain. Trimming pared 4 bases from V and 6 bases from J, leaving 12 bases between. Germline assignment: CDR1 SGHDN and CDR2 FVKESK. The CDR3 has 13 amino acids.

The chain couples TRBV20-1 to TRBJ2-7; possible D gene TRBD2, 5 bases. The germline V gene has CDR1 DFQATT and CDR2 SNEGSKA (reference sequence). The V end was cut by 6 bases, the J end by 5 bases, with 11 bases between. The CDR3 has 11 amino acids. The CDR3 sequence: CSALRVHEQYF. The CDR3 DNA sequence: TGCAGTGCCTTGAGGGTCCACGAGCAGTACTTC.

The chain combines TRBV28 with TRBJ2-7; 9 bases align to TRBD2. Trimming at V came to 5 bases and at J to 5 bases, leaving 7 bases not matched to a gene. CDR1 is MDHEN and CDR2 is SYDVKM in the germline V gene. This CDR3 spans 14 amino acids. This chain's CDR3 is CASSLAGSDNEQYF. As DNA, the CDR3 is TGTGCCAGCAGTCTAGCGGGATCGGATAACGAGCAGTACTTC.

This chain links TRBV7-2 with TRBJ2-7; 9 nucleotides align to TRBD2. With V trimmed by 1 base and J by 5 bases, 9 bases remained unmatched. In germline, CDR1 is SGHTA, CDR2 FQGNSA. This CDR3 region has 16 residues. CDR3 protein: CASSLDARTSVHEQYF. In nucleotides, the CDR3 is TGTGCCAGCAGCTTAGATGCGAGGACTAGCGTTCACGAGCAGTACTTC. The full variable domain, in which reference TRBV7-2 and TRBJ2-7 provide the parts outside the CDR3, is GAGVSQSPSNKVTEKGKDVELRCDPISGHTALYWYRQSLGQGLEFLIYFQGNSAPDKSGLPSDRFSAERTGGSVSTLTIQRTQQEDSAVYLCASSLDARTSVHEQYFGPGTRLTVT.

The chain combines TRBV30 with TRBJ1-2; a weak D match, TRBD1 (5 bases). Trimming took off 0 bases at V and 8 bases at J, with 13 bases between the two ends. Germline CDR1 reads GTSNPN; CDR2 reads SVGIG (reference sequence). This CDR3 region has 13 residues. DNA of the CDR3: TGTGCCTGGAGTGTAGATGCAGGGCGCGGCTACACCTTC. Amino acid sequence: CAWSVDAGRGYTF.

CDR3 region: CAWRRVDTEAFF. CDR3 bases: TGTGCCTGGAGGAGGGTTGACACTGAAGCTTTCTTT. This chain links TRBV30 with TRBJ1-1; D ambiguous. From germline, CDR1 is GTSNPN and CDR2 SVGIG (reference sequence). The CDR3 sequence is 12 residues long. Trimming pared 3 bases from V and 3 bases from J, leaving 8 bases between.

This chain uses TRBV2 with TRBJ2-7, with D hard to call. This CDR3 is 14 amino acids long. The germline V gene encodes CDR1 SNHLY and CDR2 FYNNEI. V lost 3 bases and J lost 0, with 9 bases in between. CDR3 bases: TGTGCCAGCAGTGATTTCGGCAACTCCTACGAGCAGTACTTC. It translates to CASSDFGNSYEQYF.

CDR3 bases: TGTGCCAGCAGTCCGGACGGGCTTTACACTGAAGCTTTCTTT. It codes for CASSPDGLYTEAFF. The J gene is TRBJ1-1, the V gene TRBV11-3; D ambiguous. V was trimmed by 6 bases and J by 3 bases, leaving 14 bases between them. The CDR3 runs to 14 residues. The germline gives CDR1 SGHNT, CDR2 YENEEA.

The chain has TRBV27 and TRBJ1-5; D ambiguous. Germline V gene data show CDR1 as MNHEY and CDR2 as SMNVEV (reference sequence). The CDR3 extends over 12 amino acids. Between the trimmed V and J ends, which lost 2 bases and 2 bases, there was a span of 1 base. The DNA of the CDR3 is TGTGCCAGCAGTTTAGGCAATCAGCCCCAGCATTTT. It codes for CASSLGNQPQHF.

This chain joins TRBV7-9 and TRBJ1-4; tentatively, D is TRBD1 (5 bases). Trimming took 5 bases from V and 7 from J, leaving 14 bases between them. The germline V gene has CDR1 SEHNR and CDR2 FQNEAQ (reference sequence). This CDR3 spans 14 amino acids. Here the CDR3 reads CASSTGSQGEKLFF. The CDR3 DNA sequence: TGTGCCAGCAGCACCGGGTCCCAGGGTGAAAAACTGTTTTTT.

This chain uses TRBV6-1 with TRBJ2-7; TRBD1 agrees at 7 bases. In germline, CDR1 is MNHNS, CDR2 SASEGT. Trimming at V came to 5 bases and at J to 4 bases, leaving 8 bases not matched to a gene. This CDR3 is 14 amino acids long. CDR3 loop: CASSQSGGLYEQYF. The CDR3, as DNA: TGTGCCAGCAGTCAGTCAGGGGGTTTGTACGAGCAGTACTTC.

The V gene is TRBV21-1, the J gene TRBJ1-5; the table gives TRBD1 as D, unverified against the DNA. TRBV21-1 is flagged as a pseudogene. This CDR3 is 19 amino acids long. CDR3 DNA sequence: TGTGCCAGCAGCAAACCCCAGGGGGCGCGGGACTATAGCAATCAGCCCCAGCATTTT. Translating gives CASSKPQGARDYSNQPQHF.

This chain links TRBV6-5 with TRBJ2-7; D unclear. The CDR3 has 13 residues. The ends were cut back, 3 bases at V and 0 bases at J, with 6 bases in the middle. Germline V gene sequence: CDR1 MNHEY, CDR2 SVGAGI. CDR3 residues: CASSYGLSYEQYF. The DNA for the CDR3 is TGTGCCAGCAGTTATGGGCTCTCCTACGAGCAGTACTTC.

The gene calls are TRBV9 and TRBJ2-1; TRBD2 agrees at 8 bases. The germline CDR1 and CDR2 sequences are SGDLS and YYNGEE. The trim removed 0 bases at V and 8 bases at J, leaving 7 bases unmatched. The CDR3 is 15 residues long. The CDR3 sequence is CASSVESAGGDEQFF. The CDR3 DNA is TGTGCCAGCAGCGTAGAATCCGCGGGAGGCGATGAGCAGTTCTTC.

This chain joins TRBV28 and TRBJ1-1; no clear D. Between the trimmed V and J ends, which lost 3 bases and 1 base, there was a span of 6 bases. From germline, CDR1 is MDHEN and CDR2 SYDVKM. This CDR3 contains 13 residues. CDR3 residues: CASSFMKNTEAFF. CDR3 coding DNA: TGTGCCAGCAGTTTCATGAAGAACACTGAAGCTTTCTTT.

The chain uses TRBV6-5 and TRBJ2-1, with D unclear. V shed 4 bases and J shed 10 bases, with 11 bases lying between them. CDR1 and CDR2 (germline): MNHEY, SVGAGI. CDR3 length equals 12 residues. The CDR3 sequence: CASSFYGSEQFF. DNA for the CDR3: TGTGCCAGCAGTTTCTACGGGTCGGAGCAGTTCTTC.

The chain links TRBV19 to TRBJ1-5; a weak D match, TRBD1 (6 bases). Trimming stripped 3 bases from V and 7 bases from J, with 13 bases between. CDR3 size: 14 residues. From germline, CDR1 is LNHDA and CDR2 SQIVND (reference sequence). The CDR3 sequence is CASSMGALGQPQHF. CDR3 sequence (DNA): TGTGCCAGTAGTATGGGGGCCCTGGGACAGCCCCAGCATTTT.

J is TRBJ2-1 and V is TRBV29-1; tentatively, D is TRBD1 (7 bases). V was cut by 6 bases and J by 8 bases, with 11 bases left in between. The CDR3 spans 11 residues. Germline CDR1 SQVTM, CDR2 ANQGSEA. CDR3 protein: CSVSRGDEQFF. The CDR3 DNA reads TGCAGCGTCAGCAGGGGGGATGAGCAGTTCTTC.

This chain uses TRBV2 with TRBJ1-5; no reliable D call. V dropped 3 bases and J dropped 5 bases, with 14 bases sitting between them. The CDR3 extends over 15 amino acids. From germline, CDR1 is SNHLY and CDR2 FYNNEI. This chain's CDR3 is CASSDSSSPYQPQHF. CDR3 DNA: TGTGCCAGCAGTGATTCTAGCAGTCCCTATCAGCCCCAGCATTTT.

A note on this clone: A read error may account for a junction end that differs from germline. V is TRBV9 and J is TRBJ2-1, with D hard to call. The germline V gene encodes CDR1 SGDLS and CDR2 YYNGEE. The CDR3 consists of 11 residues. CDR3 nucleotide sequence: TGTGCCAGCAGCGTACGGTCGTACCGGGTCTTC. It translates to CASSVRSYRVF.

V is TRBV15 and J is TRBJ1-1; a possible D gene is TRBD1 (5 bases). The CDR3 spans 13 residues. From germline, CDR1 is LNHNV and CDR2 YYDKDF (reference sequence). Between the trimmed V and J ends, which lost 0 bases and 5 bases, there was a span of 7 bases. The CDR3 DNA sequence: TGTGCCACCAGCAGAGATCAGGGTACTGAAGCTTTCTTT. Its translation is CATSRDQGTEAFF.

The chain uses TRBV2 and TRBJ2-7; 12 bases line up with TRBD2. The length of the CDR3 is 16 residues. CDR1 and CDR2 from the germline V gene are SNHLY and FYNNEI. Germline trimming cut 1 base from V and 3 bases from J; bases unmatched to any gene: 4. The CDR3: CASSEGTSGRLYEQYF. In DNA, the CDR3 is TGTGCCAGCAGTGAAGGTACTAGCGGGAGGCTCTACGAGCAGTACTTC.

The chain links TRBV5-4 to TRBJ1-2; D is undetermined. The germline V gene encodes CDR1 SGHNT and CDR2 YYREEE (reference sequence). The CDR3 covers 15 residues. The germline V and J ends were trimmed by 7 bases and 2 bases, with 18 bases remaining between them. The CDR3 loop reads CASYPGTRKNYGYTF. The CDR3 coding sequence is TGTGCCAGCTATCCGGGCACACGGAAGAACTATGGCTACACCTTC. Together with reference TRBV5-4 and TRBJ1-2, the CDR3 gives the full variable domain: ETGVTQSPTHLIKTRGQQVTLRCSSQSGHNTVSWYQQALGQGPQFIFQYYREEENGRGNFPPRFSGLQFPNYSSELNVNALELDDSALYLCASYPGTRKNYGYTFGSGTRLTVV.

The chain joins TRBV5-6 to TRBJ2-2; weak D call: TRBD1 (7 bases). Trimming took 0 bases from V and 4 from J, leaving 13 bases between them. The CDR3 extends over 16 amino acids. Germline CDR1 and CDR2: SGHDT and YYEEEE. CDR3 loop: CASSLVAGGSTGELFF. The CDR3 coding sequence is TGTGCCAGCAGCTTGGTTGCAGGGGGGAGCACCGGGGAGCTGTTTTTT.

This clone was seen a handful of times. This rearrangement joins TRBV7-8 to TRBJ2-5, with TRBD1 matching over 7 bases. CDR1 SGHVS and CDR2 FQNEAQ come from the germline V gene. The CDR3 sequence is 16 residues long. The CDR3 here is CATADGTGALVETQYF. The CDR3 DNA follows: TGTGCGACAGCGGATGGTACAGGGGCGTTGGTAGAGACCCAGTACTTC.

The table lists this clone with a few counts. The chain is built from TRBV9 and TRBJ2-6; no clear D. CDR3 size: 13 residues. Germline V gene data show CDR1 as SGDLS and CDR2 as YYNGEE. Trimming stripped 6 bases from V and 0 bases from J, with 4 bases between. The CDR3 DNA reads TGTGCCAGCATGAGCTCTGGGGCCAACGTCCTGACTTTC. Translation: CASMSSGANVLTF.

This clone was seen once. The chain has TRBV7-3 and TRBJ2-5; 10 nucleotides match TRBD1. Per germline, CDR1 SGHTA and CDR2 FQGTGA. The CDR3 has 14 residues. The ends lost 3 bases at V and 3 bases at J; junction bases unmatched: 1. The CDR3 bases are TGTGCCAGCAGCTTGGGGACAGGGGAAGAGACCCAGTACTTC. It specifies CASSLGTGEETQYF. The full variable domain, with the rest looked up from reference TRBV7-3 and TRBJ2-5, is GAGVSQTPSNKVTEKGKYVELRCDPISGHTALYWYRQSLGQGPEFLIYFQGTGAADDSGLPNDRFFAVRPEGSVSTLKIQRTERGDSAVYLCASSLGTGEETQYFGPGTRLLVL.